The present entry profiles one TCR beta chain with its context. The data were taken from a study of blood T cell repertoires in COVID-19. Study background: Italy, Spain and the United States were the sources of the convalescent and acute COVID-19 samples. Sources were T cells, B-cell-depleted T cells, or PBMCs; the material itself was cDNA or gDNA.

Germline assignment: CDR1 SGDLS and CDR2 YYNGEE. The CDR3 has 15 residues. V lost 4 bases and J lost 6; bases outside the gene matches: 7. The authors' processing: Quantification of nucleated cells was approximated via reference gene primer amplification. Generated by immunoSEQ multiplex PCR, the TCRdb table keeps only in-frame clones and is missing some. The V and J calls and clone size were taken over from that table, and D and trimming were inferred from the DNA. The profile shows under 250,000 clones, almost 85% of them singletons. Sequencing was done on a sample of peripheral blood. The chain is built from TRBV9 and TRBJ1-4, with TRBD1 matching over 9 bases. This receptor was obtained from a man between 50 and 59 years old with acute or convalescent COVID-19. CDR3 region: CASSTPGQGYEKLFF. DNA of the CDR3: TGTGCCAGCAGCACACCGGGACAGGGTTATGAAAAACTGTTTTTT.